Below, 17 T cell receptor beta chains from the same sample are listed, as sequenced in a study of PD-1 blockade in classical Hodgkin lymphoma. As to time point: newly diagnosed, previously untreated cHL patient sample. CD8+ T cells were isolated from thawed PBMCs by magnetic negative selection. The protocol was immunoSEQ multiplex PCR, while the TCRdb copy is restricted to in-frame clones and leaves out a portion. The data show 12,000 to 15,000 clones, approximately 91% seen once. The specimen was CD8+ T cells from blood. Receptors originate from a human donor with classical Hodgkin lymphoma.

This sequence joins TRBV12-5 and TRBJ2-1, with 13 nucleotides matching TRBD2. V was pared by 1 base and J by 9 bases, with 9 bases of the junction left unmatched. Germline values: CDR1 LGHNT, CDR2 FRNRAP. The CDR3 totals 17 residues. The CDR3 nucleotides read TGTGCTAGTGGTTTGGACCCGGGACTAGCGGGGCCCACTGAGCAGTTCTTC. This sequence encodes CASGLDPGLAGPTEQFF.

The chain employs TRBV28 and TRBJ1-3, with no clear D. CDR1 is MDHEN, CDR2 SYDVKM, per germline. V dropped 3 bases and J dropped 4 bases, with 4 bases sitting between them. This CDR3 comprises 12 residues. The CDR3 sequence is CASSFLGNTIYF. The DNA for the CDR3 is TGTGCCAGCAGTTTCTTAGGAAACACCATATATTTT.

CDR3 coding DNA: TGTGCCAGCAGCCAAGATGGGGGACATGGCTACACCTTC. It encodes CASSQDGGHGYTF. This rearrangement joins TRBV4-2 to TRBJ1-2; D perhaps matches TRBD1 (5 bases). The CDR3 extends over 13 amino acids. The germline V gene has CDR1 LGHNA and CDR2 YNFKEQ. Deletions cut 0 bases from V and 6 bases from J, with 8 bases between.

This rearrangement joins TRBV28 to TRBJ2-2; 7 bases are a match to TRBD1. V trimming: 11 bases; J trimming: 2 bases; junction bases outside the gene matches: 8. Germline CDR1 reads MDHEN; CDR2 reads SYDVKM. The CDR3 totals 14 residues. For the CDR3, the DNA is TGTGCCTCTCAGGGGACAGTTAACACCGGGGAGCTGTTTTTT. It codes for CASQGTVNTGELFF.

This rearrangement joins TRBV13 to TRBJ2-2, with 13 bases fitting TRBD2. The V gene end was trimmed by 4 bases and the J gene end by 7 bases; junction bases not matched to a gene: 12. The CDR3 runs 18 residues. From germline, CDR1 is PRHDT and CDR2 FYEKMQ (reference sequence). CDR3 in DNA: TGTGCCAGCAGCTCGCGGGGGACTAGCGGGGACCCTATCGGGGAGCTGTTTTTT. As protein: CASSSRGTSGDPIGELFF.

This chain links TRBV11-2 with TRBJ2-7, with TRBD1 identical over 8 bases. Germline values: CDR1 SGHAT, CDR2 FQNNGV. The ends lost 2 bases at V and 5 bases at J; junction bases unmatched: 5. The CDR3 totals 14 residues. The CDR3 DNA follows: TGTGCCAGCAGCTTACAGGGGGCTGACAACGAGCAGTACGTC. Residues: CASSLQGADNEQYV.

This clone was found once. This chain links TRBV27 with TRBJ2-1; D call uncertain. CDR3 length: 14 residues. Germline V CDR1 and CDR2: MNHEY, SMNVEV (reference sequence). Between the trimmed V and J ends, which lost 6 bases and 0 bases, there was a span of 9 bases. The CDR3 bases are TGTGCCAGCAGAGGCGGCGGCTCCTACAATGAGCAGTTCTTC. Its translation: CASRGGGSYNEQFF.

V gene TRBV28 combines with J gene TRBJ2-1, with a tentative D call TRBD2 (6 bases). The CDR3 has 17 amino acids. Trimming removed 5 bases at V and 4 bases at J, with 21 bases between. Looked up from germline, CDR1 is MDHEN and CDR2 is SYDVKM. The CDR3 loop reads CASSTRLGSGRYNEQFF. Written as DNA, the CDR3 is TGTGCCAGCAGTACCCGCTTGGGTAGCGGTCGGTACAATGAGCAGTTCTTC.

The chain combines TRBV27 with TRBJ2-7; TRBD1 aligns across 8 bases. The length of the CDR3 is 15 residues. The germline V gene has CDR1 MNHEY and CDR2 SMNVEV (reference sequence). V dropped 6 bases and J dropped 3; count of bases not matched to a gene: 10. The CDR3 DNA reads TGTGCCAGCAGACTGACCGGGACAGGATACTACGAGCAGTACTTC. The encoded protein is CASRLTGTGYYEQYF.

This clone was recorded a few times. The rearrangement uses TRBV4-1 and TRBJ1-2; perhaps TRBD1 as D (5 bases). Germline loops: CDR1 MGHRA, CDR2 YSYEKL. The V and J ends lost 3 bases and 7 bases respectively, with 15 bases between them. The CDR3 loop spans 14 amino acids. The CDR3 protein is CASSQRTGTSGYTF. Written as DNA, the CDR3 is TGCGCCAGCAGCCAGCGGACGGGGACCTCTGGCTACACCTTC.

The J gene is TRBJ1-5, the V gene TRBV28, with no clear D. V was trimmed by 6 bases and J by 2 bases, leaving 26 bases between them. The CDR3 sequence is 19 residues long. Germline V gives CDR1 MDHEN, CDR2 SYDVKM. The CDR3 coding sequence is TGTGCCAGCAGGGCCACGGTTCCGCGTATCTTCCTCCGCAATCAGCCCCAGCATTTT. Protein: CASRATVPRIFLRNQPQHF.

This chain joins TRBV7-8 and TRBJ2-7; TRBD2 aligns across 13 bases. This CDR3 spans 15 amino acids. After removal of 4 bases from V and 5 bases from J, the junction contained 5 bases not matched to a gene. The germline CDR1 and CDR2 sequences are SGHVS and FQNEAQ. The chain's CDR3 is CASSYRLAGGHEQYF. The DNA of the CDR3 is TGTGCCAGCAGCTACCGACTAGCGGGAGGACACGAGCAGTACTTC.

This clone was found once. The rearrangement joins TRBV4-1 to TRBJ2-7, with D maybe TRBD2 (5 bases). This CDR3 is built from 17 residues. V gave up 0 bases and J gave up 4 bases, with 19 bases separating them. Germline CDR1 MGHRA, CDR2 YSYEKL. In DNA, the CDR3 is TGCGCCAGCAGCCAAGATGAGGGCCCGTTTTTACTATACGAGCAGTACTTC. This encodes CASSQDEGPFLLYEQYF.

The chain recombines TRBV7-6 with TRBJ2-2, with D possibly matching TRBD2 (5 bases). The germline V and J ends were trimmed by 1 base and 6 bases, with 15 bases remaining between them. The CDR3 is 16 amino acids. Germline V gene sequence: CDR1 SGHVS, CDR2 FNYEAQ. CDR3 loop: CASSLGGFISAGELFF. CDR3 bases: TGTGCCAGCAGCTTAGGCGGGTTTATAAGCGCCGGGGAGCTGTTTTTT.

This CDR3 reads CATSGGGHHLDTEAFF. The CDR3 DNA sequence: TGTGCCACCAGCGGGGGGGGACACCACTTGGACACTGAAGCTTTCTTT. The J gene is TRBJ1-1, the V gene TRBV15; D may be TRBD1 (6 bases). CDR3 length: 16 residues. Germline values: CDR1 LNHNV, CDR2 YYDKDF (reference sequence). Trimming removed 5 bases at V and 3 bases at J, with 19 bases between.

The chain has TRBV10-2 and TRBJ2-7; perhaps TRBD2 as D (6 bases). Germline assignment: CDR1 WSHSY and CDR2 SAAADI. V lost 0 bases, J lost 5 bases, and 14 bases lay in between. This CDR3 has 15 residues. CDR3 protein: CASSESRRAGNEQYF. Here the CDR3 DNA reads TGCGCCAGCAGTGAGTCGAGAAGGGCGGGAAACGAGCAGTACTTC.

CDR3 loop: CASRSGLASYEQYF. The DNA of the CDR3 is TGTGCCAGCAGATCGGGACTAGCATCCTACGAGCAGTACTTC. The chain couples TRBV7-9 to TRBJ2-7, with 9 positions matching TRBD2. Trimming took 6 bases from V and 1 from J; bases not matched to a gene: 4. Per germline, CDR1 SEHNR and CDR2 FQNEAQ (reference sequence). The CDR3 has 14 amino acids.